These 30 T cell receptor beta chains came from one sample sequenced in a study of T cell responses to AZD1222 COVID-19 vaccine. This table comes from immunoSEQ multiplex PCR, and its TCRdb copy is limited to in-frame clones, with some not included. The data hold some 100,000 clones, with 88% observed a single time. This specimen consisted of peripheral blood, obtained 28 days after the second AZD1222 dose. These receptors were obtained from an adult who received the AZD1222 COVID-19 vaccine.

The DNA for the CDR3 is TGTGCCAGTAGTCTCGTCTCGGACAGGGCCCATGGCTACACCTTC. Translation: CASSLVSDRAHGYTF. This chain joins TRBV19 and TRBJ1-2; TRBD1 agrees at 8 bases. Germline V gene sequence: CDR1 LNHDA, CDR2 SQIVND (reference sequence). The CDR3 has 15 amino acids. The V gene end was trimmed by 5 bases and the J gene end by 6 bases; junction bases not matched to a gene: 11.

V is TRBV6-2 or TRBV6-3 and J is TRBJ2-3, with D perhaps given as TRBD1 or TRBD2 (5 bases each). The CDR3 runs 19 residues. V gave up 0 bases and J gave up 2 bases, with 21 bases separating them. Germline V gene sequence: CDR1 MNHEY, CDR2 SVGEGT. The chain's CDR3 is CASSYSMGGPRGPTDTQYF. The CDR3 DNA follows: TGTGCCAGCAGTTACTCTATGGGCGGGCCTCGGGGCCCCACAGATACGCAGTATTTT.

V and J are TRBV27 and TRBJ2-7, with TRBD2 identical over 10 bases. V shed 3 bases and J 3 bases; nucleotides not matched to a gene: 5. The CDR3 loop spans 15 amino acids. CDR1 MNHEY and CDR2 SMNVEV come from the germline V gene (reference sequence). CDR3 in amino acids: CASSFGASGSYEQYF. The CDR3 nucleotides are TGTGCCAGCAGTTTTGGGGCTAGCGGGAGCTACGAGCAGTACTTC.

V is TRBV27 and J is TRBJ2-1; 7 bases map to TRBD1. The CDR3 extends over 15 amino acids. CDR1 and CDR2 (germline): MNHEY, SMNVEV (reference sequence). Trimming took 5 bases from V and 1 from J; bases not matched to a gene: 5. CDR3 residues: CASSLTGVSYNEQFF. The CDR3 bases are TGTGCCAGCAGTCTTACAGGGGTTTCCTACAATGAGCAGTTCTTC.

The chain couples TRBV7-2 to TRBJ1-1; D is uncertain. CDR1 and CDR2 (germline): SGHTA, FQGNSA. Trimming left V 5 bases short and J 7 bases short, with 17 bases between. CDR3 size: 14 residues. The CDR3, as DNA: TGTGCCAGCAGCCCCATGAAGGGAGTTCGTGAAGCTTTCTTT. Protein sequence: CASSPMKGVREAFF. The whole variable domain, filled in from reference TRBV7-2 and TRBJ1-1, reads GAGVSQSPSNKVTEKGKDVELRCDPISGHTALYWYRQSLGQGLEFLIYFQGNSAPDKSGLPSDRFSAERTGGSVSTLTIQRTQQEDSAVYLCASSPMKGVREAFFGQGTRLTVV.

V gene TRBV6-2 or TRBV6-3 combines with J gene TRBJ1-5; perhaps TRBD1 as D (6 bases). V was trimmed by 2 bases and J by 1 base, leaving 12 bases between them. The length of the CDR3 is 16 residues. The V gene's germline CDR1 is MNHEY and CDR2 SVGEGT. Written as DNA, the CDR3 is TGTGCCAGCAGTTACGACCGGGGGGCGAGCAATCAGCCCCAGCATTTT. Translated: CASSYDRGASNQPQHF.

In this sample, this clone turned up a few times. The rearrangement uses TRBV3-1 (or the pseudogene TRBV3-2) and TRBJ2-1; 10 bases agree with TRBD2. Germline V lookup: CDR1 LGHDT, CDR2 YNNKEL (reference sequence). CDR3 size: 19 residues. V was clipped by 0 bases and J by 4 bases; unmatched bases: 12. CDR3: CASSQDRMASGSRYNEQFF. The DNA for the CDR3 is TGTGCCAGCAGCCAAGATAGGATGGCTAGCGGGAGTCGTTACAATGAGCAGTTCTTC.

J is TRBJ1-5 and V is TRBV6-2 or TRBV6-3, with TRBD1 identical over 10 bases. With V trimmed by 6 bases and J by 1 base, 12 bases remained unmatched. Germline-derived CDR1 and CDR2 are MNHEY and SVGEGT. The CDR3 has 18 amino acids. Written as DNA, the CDR3 is TGTGCCAGCAGCGCCCCGGGACAGGGGACCATGAGCAATCAGCCCCAGCATTTT. Amino acid sequence: CASSAPGQGTMSNQPQHF.

This chain links TRBV5-1 with TRBJ2-1; either TRBD1 or TRBD2 may fit D (5 bases each). This CDR3 has 15 residues. CDR1 is SGHRS, CDR2 YFSETQ, per germline. Trimming pared 0 bases from V and 9 bases from J, leaving 16 bases between. CDR3 amino acids: CASSLAGANQGEQFF. The CDR3 nucleotides are TGCGCCAGCAGCTTGGCCGGGGCAAATCAGGGTGAGCAGTTCTTC.

This clone was observed once. The chain links TRBV19 to TRBJ2-1; D call uncertain. Trimming took off 1 base at V and 5 bases at J, with 21 bases between the two ends. The germline V gene encodes CDR1 LNHDA and CDR2 SQIVND (reference sequence). CDR3 size: 18 residues. CDR3 nucleotides: TGTGCCAGTAGTATAGGTCCCATTCAGTTCATATCGGACAATGAGCAGTTCTTC. It encodes CASSIGPIQFISDNEQFF.

The rearrangement joins TRBV11-2 to TRBJ2-5; 11 bases fit TRBD2. J gave up 3 bases and V 4 bases, and 13 bases lay outside the gene matches. Germline CDR1 SGHAT, CDR2 FQNNGV. The CDR3 length is 18 residues. DNA for the CDR3: TGTGCCAGCAGCTACTCCCTAGCGGGGGGCCCACATGAAGAGACCCAGTACTTC. This encodes CASSYSLAGGPHEETQYF.

This CDR3 is CASSHAQGDGYTF. CDR3 nucleotide sequence: TGTGCCAGCAGCCACGCTCAGGGAGACGGCTACACCTTC. The chain recombines TRBV7-2 with TRBJ1-2, with TRBD1 as a possible D gene (5 bases). CDR3 size: 13 residues. Germline V gives CDR1 SGHTA, CDR2 FQGNSA. Trimming pared 5 bases from V and 8 bases from J, leaving 15 bases between.

The chain uses TRBV6-5 and TRBJ1-1; D may be TRBD1 (5 bases). From germline, CDR1 is MNHEY and CDR2 SVGAGI. V shed 2 bases and J shed 1 base, with 14 bases lying between them. This CDR3 has 16 residues. For the CDR3, the DNA is TGTGCCAGCAGTTACGGGTCGTGGGGACCGAACACTGAAGCTTTCTTT. Translated: CASSYGSWGPNTEAFF.

In this sample, this clone turned up once. The CDR3 DNA sequence: TGTGCCAGCAGCTCAGGACCGGGGGTTGATCAGCCCCAGCATTTT. It is translated as CASSSGPGVDQPQHF. The V and J genes are TRBV13 and TRBJ1-5; weak D call: TRBD1 (5 bases). The CDR3 spans 15 residues. Trimming took 4 bases from V and 5 from J, leaving 15 bases between them. The germline CDR1 and CDR2 sequences are PRHDT and FYEKMQ (reference sequence).

This clone was seen just once. The chain couples TRBV7-3 to TRBJ2-1; D gene ambiguous. Trimming took 3 bases from V and 7 from J, leaving 10 bases between them. The CDR3 loop spans 13 amino acids. Germline V CDR1 and CDR2: SGHTA, FQGTGA. In DNA, the CDR3 is TGTGCCAGCAGCTTTTCCAGCCTGAATGAGCAGTTCTTC. Its translation is CASSFSSLNEQFF. The complete variable domain, with remaining parts taken from reference TRBV7-3 and TRBJ2-1, reads GAGVSQTPSNKVTEKGKYVELRCDPISGHTALYWYRQSLGQGPEFLIYFQGTGAADDSGLPNDRFFAVRPEGSVSTLKIQRTERGDSAVYLCASSFSSLNEQFFGPGTRLTVL.

The chain links TRBV7-9 to TRBJ2-4, with D perhaps matching TRBD2 (6 bases). Germline V gives CDR1 SEHNR, CDR2 FQNEAQ (reference sequence). The CDR3 length is 18 residues. Trimming shortened V by 4 bases and J by 3 bases, and 22 bases separated the two germline ends. This CDR3 is CASSSLILAAGGKNIQYF. The CDR3 DNA reads TGTGCCAGCAGCTCCCTGATACTAGCTGCCGGGGGCAAAAACATTCAGTACTTC.

The genes are TRBV6-2 or TRBV6-3 and TRBJ2-5, with TRBD1 matching 7 bases. Germline V gene lookup returns CDR1 MNHEY and CDR2 SVGEGT. The CDR3 covers 15 residues. The ends lost 2 bases at V and 5 bases at J; junction bases unmatched: 8. The CDR3 reads CASSYLTGTEETQYF. CDR3 DNA: TGTGCCAGCAGTTACCTGACAGGGACGGAGGAGACCCAGTACTTC.

The V and J genes are TRBV4-3 and TRBJ2-1; D perhaps matches TRBD2 (6 bases). Between the trimmed V and J ends, which lost 0 bases and 4 bases, there was a span of 7 bases. Germline assignment: CDR1 LGHNA and CDR2 YSLEER. CDR3 size: 14 residues. This CDR3 reads CASSQDSGYNEQFF. In DNA, the CDR3 is TGCGCCAGCAGCCAAGATAGCGGATACAATGAGCAGTTCTTC.

This chain joins TRBV7-2 and TRBJ1-5, with a weak D call TRBD1 (6 bases). V lost 5 bases to trimming and J lost 11 bases, with 19 bases between them. The CDR3 is 14 amino acids. Germline V gene data show CDR1 as SGHTA and CDR2 as FQGNSA. CDR3 bases: TGTGCCAGCAGCGGGAAGGACAGAATCGGCGCCCAGCATTTT. As protein: CASSGKDRIGAQHF.

The rearrangement joins TRBV12-5 to TRBJ2-7, with TRBD2 matching over 7 bases. CDR1 and CDR2 from the germline V gene are LGHNT and FRNRAP. The CDR3 spans 15 residues. Trimming cost V 2 bases and J 2 bases; bases outside gene matches: 6. DNA of the CDR3: TGTGCTAGTGGTTTGTCGGGGACTATTCCCTACGAGCAGTACTTC. Encoded protein: CASGLSGTIPYEQYF.

This rearrangement joins TRBV6-4 to TRBJ2-3; 8 positions agree with TRBD2. V lost 3 bases to trimming and J lost 3 bases; unmatched junction nucleotides: 5. This CDR3 is built from 15 residues. Germline loops: CDR1 MRHNA, CDR2 SNTAGT. CDR3 protein: CASSEGLGETDTQYF. CDR3 nucleotide sequence: TGTGCCAGCAGTGAGGGACTAGGTGAAACAGATACGCAGTATTTT.

V usage is TRBV15 and J usage is TRBJ1-2; D is possibly TRBD1 (5 bases). Germline V CDR1 and CDR2: LNHNV, YYDKDF (reference sequence). The CDR3 extends over 14 amino acids. The V end was cut by 0 bases, the J end by 6 bases, with 11 bases between. The CDR3 DNA follows: TGTGCCACCAGCAGAGATCGCAGGGTCCATGGCTACACCTTC. Translation: CATSRDRRVHGYTF.

The V call is TRBV15, the J call TRBJ2-7, with a weak D call TRBD1 (6 bases). V was clipped by 0 bases and J by 1 base, with 10 bases between them. The CDR3 contains 15 residues. In germline, CDR1 is LNHNV, CDR2 YYDKDF (reference sequence). The CDR3 nucleotides read TGTGCCACCAGCAGAGATAAGGACAGTTCCTACGAGCAGTACTTC. This codes for CATSRDKDSSYEQYF.

This clone was recorded a few times. This chain uses TRBV4-2 with TRBJ2-4, with TRBD2 as a possible D gene (5 bases). Trimming took 3 bases from V and 7 from J, leaving 16 bases between them. CDR1 and CDR2 (germline): LGHNA, YNFKEQ. The CDR3 sequence is 15 residues long. CDR3 amino acids: CASSHLRTPGNIQYF. The CDR3 coding sequence is TGTGCCAGCAGCCACCTCCGGACTCCCGGGAACATTCAGTACTTC.

This clone appeared a single time. The V call is TRBV19, the J call TRBJ2-3; 8 bases are shared with TRBD1. CDR1 and CDR2 (germline): LNHDA, SQIVND (reference sequence). The V and J ends lost 6 bases and 2 bases, in that order; junction bases with no gene match: 1. The CDR3 loop spans 13 amino acids. The CDR3 region has the DNA TGTGCCAGTAGGGACAGGGACACAGATACGCAGTATTTT. It encodes CASRDRDTDTQYF.

The chain links TRBV2 to TRBJ2-7, with D tentatively TRBD1 (5 bases). Deletions cut 6 bases from V and 2 bases from J, with 14 bases between. The CDR3 runs to 14 residues. CDR1 is SNHLY, CDR2 FYNNEI, per germline. CDR3 amino acids: CASRQVTGPYEQYF. The CDR3 DNA is TGTGCCAGCAGACAGGTCACGGGCCCCTACGAGCAGTACTTC.

The chain links TRBV24-1 to TRBJ2-1; 9 bases line up with TRBD1. There are 15 residues in the CDR3. J gave up 6 bases and V 10 bases, and 12 bases lay outside the gene matches. CDR1 and CDR2 from the germline V gene are KGHDR and SFDVKD. The CDR3 loop reads CATGEPGQGVNEQFF. CDR3 nucleotide sequence: TGTGCCACAGGGGAACCGGGACAGGGTGTCAATGAGCAGTTCTTC.

The rearrangement joins TRBV2 to TRBJ2-1; 7 bases align to TRBD2. The V and J ends lost 8 bases and 8 bases, in that order; junction bases with no gene match: 9. The CDR3 length is 13 residues. Germline CDR1 reads SNHLY; CDR2 reads FYNNEI. Written as DNA, the CDR3 is TGTGCCAGCGGAAGGGCGGGAGCCCATGAGCAGTTCTTC. Translation: CASGRAGAHEQFF.

The chain combines TRBV28 with TRBJ2-3, with TRBD1 matching 8 bases. With 2 bases clipped from V and 4 bases from J, the junction kept 11 bases outside the gene matches. The CDR3 has 17 residues. Per the germline V gene, CDR1 is MDHEN and CDR2 is SYDVKM. In DNA, the CDR3 is TGTGCCAGCAGTTTAGTTCAGGGGGCAAACTACGCAGATACGCAGTATTTT. This translates into CASSLVQGANYADTQYF.

The J gene is TRBJ2-1, the V gene TRBV27; the D is unclear. From germline, CDR1 is MNHEY and CDR2 SMNVEV (reference sequence). The CDR3 extends over 15 amino acids. Trimming took off 4 bases at V and 0 bases at J, with 10 bases between the two ends. The CDR3 nucleotides are TGTGCCAGCAGTTCGCAACCGAGCTCCTACAATGAGCAGTTCTTC. Amino acids: CASSSQPSSYNEQFF.